One sample yielded the 30 T cell receptor beta chains listed below, sequenced in a study of T-cell memory formation after mild COVID-19. TCRdb fed the 5' RACE reads into MiXCR, producing one record per CDR3 protein. Among some 130,000 distinct CDR3 sequences listed, about 17% were seen once. Sequences were obtained from PBMCs or a T cell subset sorted from them (not recorded which). The receptors derive from a man in his late teens or twenties who had mild COVID-19 (a few samples of this study predate the infection). Cell type and time point are not known.

V gene TRBV18 combines with J gene TRBJ2-7, with TRBD2 identical over 11 bases. V gave up 1 base and J gave up 3 bases; unmatched junction bases: 2. The CDR3 length is 15 residues. Germline V gene data show CDR1 as KGHSH and CDR2 as LQKENI. The DNA of the CDR3 is TGTGCCAGCTCACCACTAGCGGGGGGGGACTACGAGCAGTACTTC. Translating it yields CASSPLAGGDYEQYF.

This clonotype was seen a handful of times. The gene calls are TRBV12-3 or TRBV12-4 and TRBJ1-2; 9 bases are shared with TRBD1. The CDR3 loop spans 13 amino acids. J gave up 8 bases and V 5 bases, and 6 bases lay outside the gene matches. The CDR3, as DNA: TGTGCCAGCAGTGTCCGGGACAGGGCGGGCTACACCTTC. It specifies CASSVRDRAGYTF.

This clonotype was picked up a small number of times. The genes are TRBV20-1 and TRBJ2-2; D is uncertain. CDR1 is DFQATT, CDR2 SNEGSKA, per germline (reference sequence). V lost 3 bases and J lost 5, with 10 bases in between. The length of the CDR3 is 13 residues. The CDR3 protein is CSASLWATGELFF. CDR3 DNA sequence: TGCAGTGCTAGTTTGTGGGCAACCGGGGAGCTGTTTTTT.

J is TRBJ2-7 and V is TRBV12-2; TRBD2 is the table's D call and was not checked against the DNA. TRBV12-2 is assigned pseudogene status. The CDR3 is made up of 17 amino acids. CDR3 residues: CASRLTRSPAEHYEQYV. The CDR3 DNA reads TGTGCAAGTCGCTTAACTCGAAGTCCGGCGGAACACTACGAGCAGTACGTC.

This clonotype was seen a handful of times. The rearrangement links TRBV20-1 to TRBJ2-7; 7 bases map to TRBD2. CDR1 and CDR2 (germline): DFQATT, SNEGSKA (reference sequence). The trim removed 5 bases at V and 5 bases at J, leaving 18 bases unmatched. The CDR3 length is 16 residues. CDR3 bases: TGCAGTGCTCTGCGACCTCCGGCGGGACTACTTAACGAGCAGTACTTC. It specifies CSALRPPAGLLNEQYF.

The genes are TRBV6-5 and TRBJ2-5; 8 nucleotides agree with TRBD2. The V and J ends lost 2 bases and 0 bases, in that order; junction bases with no gene match: 8. Germline loops: CDR1 MNHEY, CDR2 SVGAGI. The CDR3 extends over 17 amino acids. CDR3 region: CASSYEGSGAYQETQYF. CDR3 DNA sequence: TGTGCCAGCAGTTACGAAGGTAGCGGGGCTTACCAAGAGACCCAGTACTTC.

This clonotype was detected ten times or more. The V gene is TRBV7-2, the J gene TRBJ2-1, with 9 bases lining up with TRBD2. V was pared by 5 bases and J by 3 bases, with 5 bases of the junction left unmatched. Germline loops: CDR1 SGHTA, CDR2 FQGNSA. CDR3 length: 15 amino acids. This CDR3 reads CASSLSGGFYNEQFF. The CDR3 nucleotides are TGTGCCAGCAGCCTAAGCGGGGGGTTCTACAATGAGCAGTTCTTC.

This clonotype came up a few times. This chain uses TRBV7-9 with TRBJ1-2, with 9 bases aligning to TRBD1. The CDR3 consists of 15 residues. CDR1 and CDR2 from the germline V gene are SEHNR and FQNEAQ (reference sequence). V trimming: 4 bases; J trimming: 4 bases; junction bases outside the gene matches: 7. The CDR3: CASSSSTGGAYGYTF. CDR3 sequence (DNA): TGTGCCAGCAGCTCCTCGACAGGGGGAGCCTATGGCTACACCTTC.

This chain links TRBV5-1 with TRBJ1-6; D remains unclear. The germline V gene encodes CDR1 SGHRS and CDR2 YFSETQ. The V end was cut by 4 bases, the J end by 3 bases, with 17 bases between. This CDR3 is built from 17 residues. DNA of the CDR3: TGCGCCAGCAGCACCAACCCAGGAAGCCACTATAATTCACCCCTCCACTTT. It specifies CASSTNPGSHYNSPLHF.

The chain joins TRBV4-3 to TRBJ1-1; no clear D. There are 14 residues in the CDR3. The germline V gene encodes CDR1 LGHNA and CDR2 YSLEER. The V gene lost 3 bases and the J gene lost 4 bases, with 12 bases spanning the gap. CDR3 protein: CASSHGRSSTEAFF. CDR3 DNA: TGCGCCAGCAGCCACGGCAGATCCAGCACTGAAGCTTTCTTT.

This clonotype was detected many times. This chain links TRBV29-1 with TRBJ1-5, with 10 positions matching TRBD1. Germline values: CDR1 SQVTM, CDR2 ANQGSEA. CDR3 length: 14 residues. Trimming removed 6 bases from V and 5 bases from J; junction bases left unmatched: 7. The CDR3 reads CSVADRGRDQPQHF. The CDR3 DNA reads as TGCAGCGTCGCCGACAGGGGGCGGGATCAGCCCCAGCATTTT.

This clonotype was observed a handful of times. The chain has TRBV5-6 and TRBJ2-7; D might be TRBD2 (6 bases). Germline assignment: CDR1 SGHDT and CDR2 YYEEEE. Trimming pared 3 bases from V and 3 bases from J, leaving 7 bases between. The CDR3 length is 12 residues. The chain's CDR3 is CASSSGDYEQYV. CDR3 in DNA: TGTGCCAGCAGCTCGGGGGACTACGAGCAGTACGTC.

CDR3 loop: CASSPGTGGNEQFF. Here the CDR3 DNA reads TGTGCCAGCAGTCCCGGGACAGGGGGCAATGAGCAGTTCTTC. The chain carries TRBV6-7 and TRBJ2-1, with 11 bases lining up with TRBD1. TRBV6-7 is noted as an ORF with a role that remains uncertain. The CDR3 is 14 amino acids. The trim removed 5 bases at V and 6 bases at J, leaving 3 bases unmatched.

V usage is TRBV12-3 or TRBV12-4 and J usage is TRBJ2-1, with D unclear. The CDR3 contains 16 residues. With 6 bases removed from V and 7 bases from J, the gap between germline ends came to 22 bases. This CDR3 reads CASSLGRLIMGNEQFF. CDR3 sequence (DNA): TGTGCCAGCAGCTTGGGCCGGTTGATAATGGGGAATGAGCAGTTCTTC.

This clonotype was seen a few times. The rearrangement uses TRBV4-3 and TRBJ2-5, with TRBD2 identical over 8 bases. Trimming at V came to 4 bases and at J to 4 bases, leaving 8 bases not matched to a gene. This CDR3 region has 15 residues. Looked up from germline, CDR1 is LGHNA and CDR2 is YSLEER. The CDR3 nucleotides read TGCGCCAGCAGCCCAGCGGGGGCCACAGGAGAGACCCAGTACTTC. Translation gives CASSPAGATGETQYF.

The chain has TRBV25-1 and TRBJ1-1; D might be TRBD1 (6 bases). V shed 3 bases and J shed 8 bases, with 16 bases lying between them. Germline values: CDR1 MGHDK, CDR2 SYGVNS. There are 14 residues in the CDR3. CDR3: CASSDKGGGAEAFF. CDR3 DNA: TGTGCCAGCAGTGATAAAGGGGGTGGAGCAGAAGCTTTCTTT.

J is TRBJ2-3 and V is TRBV6-2 or TRBV6-3; 8 nucleotides align to TRBD2. V shed 8 bases and J 1 base; nucleotides not matched to a gene: 2. Looked up from germline, CDR1 is MNHEY and CDR2 is SVGEGT. This CDR3 region has 13 residues. The CDR3 nucleotides read TGTGCCAGCCAGACTAGCGGCACAGATACGCAGTATTTT. This translates into CASQTSGTDTQYF.

This clonotype was detected ten times or more. The chain has TRBV4-1 and TRBJ2-1, with 15 nucleotides matching TRBD2. The CDR3 totals 18 residues. Trimming at V came to 5 bases and at J to 2 bases, leaving 7 bases not matched to a gene. Per germline, CDR1 MGHRA and CDR2 YSYEKL. DNA for the CDR3: TGCGCCAGCAGCGGGGGACTAGCGGGGGGTAACCCCTACAATGAGCAGTTCTTC. Its protein product is CASSGGLAGGNPYNEQFF.

V usage is TRBV28 and J usage is TRBJ1-5; D is unclear. V dropped 6 bases and J dropped 6 bases, with 9 bases sitting between them. Germline V gene sequence: CDR1 MDHEN, CDR2 SYDVKM. The CDR3 is made up of 12 amino acids. The CDR3 here is CASRGIGQPQHF. For the CDR3, the DNA is TGTGCCAGCAGGGGGATTGGTCAGCCCCAGCATTTT.

The chain employs TRBV2 and TRBJ2-5; D unresolved. Germline-derived CDR1 and CDR2 are SNHLY and FYNNEI. V was trimmed by 3 bases and J by 2 bases, leaving 13 bases between them. The CDR3 sequence is 15 residues long. The CDR3 nucleotides are TGTGCCAGCAGTGATTTGGGTACTGGACAAGAGACCCAGTACTTC. It is translated as CASSDLGTGQETQYF.

V is TRBV7-2 and J is TRBJ2-7, with a tentative D call TRBD2 (6 bases). Between the trimmed V and J ends, which lost 11 bases and 0 bases, there was a span of 20 bases. Germline V gene data show CDR1 as SGHTA and CDR2 as FQGNSA. The CDR3 consists of 15 residues. The CDR3 reads CAAGPGPPSSYEQYF. CDR3 DNA sequence: TGTGCCGCGGGACCGGGCCCGCCGAGCTCCTACGAGCAGTACTTC.

The rearrangement uses TRBV4-2 and TRBJ2-7; perhaps TRBD1 as D (5 bases). This CDR3 spans 16 amino acids. Germline V gene lookup returns CDR1 LGHNA and CDR2 YNFKEQ. V was cut by 1 base and J by 0 bases, with 13 bases left in between. In nucleotides, the CDR3 is TGTGCCAGCAGCCAAGCCACTGGGGCGTACTCCTACGAGCAGTACTTC. Translating it yields CASSQATGAYSYEQYF.

The CDR3 region is CASSPGTYQETQYF. Written as DNA, the CDR3 is TGTGCCAGCAGTCCCGGGACGTACCAAGAGACCCAGTACTTC. The chain uses TRBV2 and TRBJ2-5; D may match TRBD1 or TRBD2 (5 bases each). This CDR3 has 14 residues. Trimming pared 5 bases from V and 0 bases from J, leaving 10 bases between. Germline-derived CDR1 and CDR2 are SNHLY and FYNNEI.

This clonotype occurred a few times. The chain combines TRBV12-3 or TRBV12-4 with TRBJ2-1; TRBD2 aligns across 8 bases. The CDR3 totals 14 residues. V was pared by 3 bases and J by 6 bases, with 4 bases of the junction left unmatched. The CDR3 reads CASSFSSGGNEQFF. As DNA, the CDR3 is TGTGCCAGCAGTTTTAGCAGCGGGGGCAATGAGCAGTTCTTC.

This clonotype was counted between two and nine times. This sequence joins TRBV4-3 and TRBJ2-3; 12 bases align to TRBD2. The CDR3 loop spans 17 amino acids. Germline V gene data show CDR1 as LGHNA and CDR2 as YSLEER. The V gene end was trimmed by 1 base and the J gene end by 5 bases; junction bases not matched to a gene: 7. The chain's CDR3 is CASSQVASGGAGDTQYF. The CDR3, as DNA: TGCGCCAGCAGCCAAGTGGCTAGCGGGGGGGCAGGAGATACGCAGTATTTT.

The J gene is TRBJ1-1, the V gene TRBV19; TRBD1 matches at 10 bases. Germline V gene sequence: CDR1 LNHDA, CDR2 SQIVND (reference sequence). This CDR3 comprises 11 residues. With V trimmed by 6 bases and J by 14 bases, 6 bases remained unmatched. In nucleotides, the CDR3 is TGTGCCAGTAGGGACCGGGACAGGGGCTTCTTT. Translating it yields CASRDRDRGFF.

The V and J genes are TRBV11-1 and TRBJ2-5, with D possibly matching TRBD2 (5 bases). V shed 7 bases and J shed 4 bases, with 13 bases lying between them. The CDR3 is 13 amino acids. The germline V gene has CDR1 SGHAT and CDR2 FQDESV (reference sequence). The CDR3 DNA reads as TGTGCCAGCACGGGGATATTGGGAGAGACCCAGTACTTC. Its protein is CASTGILGETQYF.

At least ten counts were recorded for this clonotype. The J gene is TRBJ1-5, the V gene TRBV6-6; D call uncertain. Germline V gene data show CDR1 as MNHNY and CDR2 as SVGAGI (reference sequence). V was shortened by 8 bases and J by 0 bases, with 11 bases between the two germline ends. The CDR3 has 14 amino acids. The CDR3 bases are TGTGCCAGCGGACCCTCGGATAGCAATCAGCCCCAGCATTTT. Its protein is CASGPSDSNQPQHF.

This clonotype appeared many times. CDR3 amino acids: CASSFDRATEAFF. Here the CDR3 DNA reads TGTGCCAGCAGTTTCGACAGGGCCACTGAAGCTTTCTTT. The chain links TRBV12-3 or TRBV12-4 to TRBJ1-1; 7 bases agree with TRBD1. Unmatched junction bases numbered 2, after V lost 3 bases and J lost 4 bases. The CDR3 sequence is 13 residues long.

As for this clonotype: One end of the junction does not line up with germline, which may come from a read error. V gene TRBV4-1 combines with J gene TRBJ2-1; 7 bases agree with TRBD2. The CDR3 sequence is 13 residues long. The germline V gene encodes CDR1 MGHRA and CDR2 YSYEKL. CDR3 bases: TGCGCCAGCATCCAAGATCCCAGCGGGAACCAGTTCTTC. Translation: CASIQDPSGNQFF.